Below are 10 T cell receptor beta chains sequenced from a single sample in a study of Ad26.COV2.S vaccination and SARS-CoV-2 variants. Treatment described: around 19 received Ad26.COV2.S at low or high dose, single or two shots; roughly five received placebo; per-sample allocation not given. Collection of the samples took place on day 63 after the first injection of vaccine or placebo. The table came from immunoSEQ multiplex PCR; TCRdb's copy has only in-frame clones and leaves some out. The repertoire holds a few hundred thousand clones, 80% to 90% seen once, with roughly 3.6% in the top ten. Here the sequenced sample was peripheral blood, taken in a trial of Ad26.COV2.S vaccine versus placebo. These receptors were obtained from a person aged 18-65 years who received the Ad26.COV2.S COVID-19 vaccine or a placebo.

The rearrangement links TRBV20-1 to TRBJ2-3; D is undetermined. The CDR3 extends over 11 amino acids. The germline gives CDR1 DFQATT, CDR2 SNEGSKA (reference sequence). V was cut by 4 bases and J by 2 bases, with 4 bases left in between. CDR3 nucleotides: TGCAGTGCTACCTCCACAGATACGCAGTATTTT. Its protein is CSATSTDTQYF.

The rearrangement uses TRBV11-2 and TRBJ2-1; 8 positions agree with TRBD1. CDR3 length: 15 residues. Looked up from germline, CDR1 is SGHAT and CDR2 is FQNNGV. With V trimmed by 5 bases and J by 6 bases, 9 bases remained unmatched. CDR3 sequence reads: CASSDSFTGGNEQFF. DNA of the CDR3: TGTGCCAGCAGCGACTCCTTTACAGGGGGCAATGAGCAGTTCTTC. The whole variable domain, filled in from reference TRBV11-2 and TRBJ2-1, reads EAGVAQSPRYKIIEKRQSVAFWCNPISGHATLYWYQQILGQGPKLLIQFQNNGVVDDSQLPKDRFSAERLKGVDSTLKIQPAKLEDSAVYLCASSDSFTGGNEQFFGPGTRLTVL.

V usage is TRBV5-1 and J usage is TRBJ1-2, with 10 nucleotides matching TRBD1. This CDR3 comprises 14 residues. V was clipped by 3 bases and J by 6 bases; unmatched bases: 5. Germline V gene lookup returns CDR1 SGHRS and CDR2 YFSETQ. CDR3 protein: CASSWRGTGDGYTF. CDR3 coding DNA: TGCGCCAGCAGCTGGAGGGGGACAGGGGATGGCTACACCTTC.

On this clone itself: The sample has other DNA sequences that encode this CDR3 too. CDR3 loop: CASSQSGYEQYF. CDR3 nucleotide sequence: TGTGCCAGCAGCCAAAGTGGATACGAGCAGTACTTC. V gene TRBV4-2 combines with J gene TRBJ2-7; no clear D. V dropped 2 bases and J dropped 4 bases, with 6 bases sitting between them. The CDR3 runs to 12 residues. The germline V gene has CDR1 LGHNA and CDR2 YNFKEQ.

The rearrangement links TRBV5-4 to TRBJ1-1; maybe TRBD1 (5 bases). The CDR3 is made up of 11 amino acids. Trimming stripped 4 bases from V and 7 bases from J, with 8 bases between. Germline CDR1 SGHNT, CDR2 YYREEE (reference sequence). This CDR3 reads CASSLGLEAFF. CDR3 bases: TGTGCCAGCAGCCTGGGACTTGAAGCTTTCTTT.

V and J are TRBV30 and TRBJ1-1; 7 nucleotides align to TRBD1. The CDR3 consists of 15 residues. Germline V gene lookup returns CDR1 GTSNPN and CDR2 SVGIG (reference sequence). Trimming took 3 bases from V and 1 from J; bases not matched to a gene: 8. The CDR3 nucleotides read TGTGCCTGGAGAAAATTAGACAGGGAGAACACTGAAGCTTTCTTT. Its protein is CAWRKLDRENTEAFF.

The V and J genes are TRBV5-1 and TRBJ2-7, with 11 bases lining up with TRBD1. The germline CDR1 and CDR2 sequences are SGHRS and YFSETQ. The CDR3 contains 15 residues. The V and J ends lost 3 bases and 4 bases, in that order; junction bases with no gene match: 6. The CDR3 DNA follows: TGCGCCAGCAGCTGGACCGGGACAGGGGGGTACGAGCAGTACTTC. Its protein product is CASSWTGTGGYEQYF.

V usage is TRBV13 and J usage is TRBJ2-7, with TRBD2 as a possible D gene (5 bases). The CDR3 has 15 residues. The V gene's germline CDR1 is PRHDT and CDR2 FYEKMQ (reference sequence). Trimming removed 0 bases from V and 0 bases from J, with 9 bases in between. The CDR3 nucleotides read TGTGCCAGCAGCTTAGGCCGACGGGGCTCCTACGAGCAGTACTTC. Its translation is CASSLGRRGSYEQYF.

The rearrangement uses TRBV7-9 and TRBJ1-2; maybe TRBD1 (6 bases). Looked up from germline, CDR1 is SEHNR and CDR2 is FQNEAQ (reference sequence). CDR3 length: 14 residues. V lost 2 bases to trimming and J lost 1 base, with 8 bases between them. CDR3 protein: CASSLRTDNYGYTF. For the CDR3, the DNA is TGTGCCAGCAGCTTACGGACAGATAACTATGGCTACACCTTC.

V is TRBV25-1 and J is TRBJ2-1; 14 nucleotides agree with TRBD2. Trimming cost V 6 bases and J 7 bases; bases outside gene matches: 8. This CDR3 is built from 16 residues. Germline loops: CDR1 MGHDK, CDR2 SYGVNS. The CDR3 DNA reads TGTGCCAGCAGGACTAGCGGGGGGGCATCGCGGAATGAGCAGTTCTTC. It specifies CASRTSGGASRNEQFF. Full variable domain (outside the CDR3, taken from reference TRBV25-1 and TRBJ2-1): EADIYQTPRYLVIGTGKKITLECSQTMGHDKMYWYQQDPGMELHLIHYSYGVNSTEKGDLSSESTVSRIRTEHFPLTLESARPSHTSQYLCASRTSGGASRNEQFFGPGTRLTVL.